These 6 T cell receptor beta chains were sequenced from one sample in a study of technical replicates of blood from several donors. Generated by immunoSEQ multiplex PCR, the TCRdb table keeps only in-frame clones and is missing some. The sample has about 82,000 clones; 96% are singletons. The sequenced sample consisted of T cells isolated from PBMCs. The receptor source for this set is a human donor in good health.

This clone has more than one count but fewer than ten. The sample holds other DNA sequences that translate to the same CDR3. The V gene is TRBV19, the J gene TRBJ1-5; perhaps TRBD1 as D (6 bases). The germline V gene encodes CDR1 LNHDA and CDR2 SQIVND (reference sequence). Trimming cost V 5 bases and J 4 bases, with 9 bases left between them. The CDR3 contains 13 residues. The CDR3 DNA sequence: TGTGCCAGTAGTGGAACAGGGAATCAGCCCCAGCATTTT. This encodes CASSGTGNQPQHF.

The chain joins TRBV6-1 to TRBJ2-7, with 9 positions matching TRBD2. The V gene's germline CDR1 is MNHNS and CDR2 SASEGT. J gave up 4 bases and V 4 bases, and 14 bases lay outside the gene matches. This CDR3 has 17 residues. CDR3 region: CASSGGTPLLAGYEQYF. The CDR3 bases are TGTGCCAGCAGTGGCGGGACGCCCCTGCTAGCGGGATACGAGCAGTACTTC.

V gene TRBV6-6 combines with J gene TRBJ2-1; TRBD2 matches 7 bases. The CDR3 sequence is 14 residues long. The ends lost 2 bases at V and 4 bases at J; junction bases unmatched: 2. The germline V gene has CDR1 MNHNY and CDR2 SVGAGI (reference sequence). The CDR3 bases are TGTGCCAGCAGTTACAGCGGGGCTTACAATGAGCAGTTCTTC. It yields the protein CASSYSGAYNEQFF.

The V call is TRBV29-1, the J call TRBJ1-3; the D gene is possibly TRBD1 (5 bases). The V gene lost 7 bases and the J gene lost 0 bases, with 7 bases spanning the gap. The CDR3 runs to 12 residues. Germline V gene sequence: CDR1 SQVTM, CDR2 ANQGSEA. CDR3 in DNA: TGCAGCGGTCAGGGCTCTGGAAACACCATATATTTT. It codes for CSGQGSGNTIYF.

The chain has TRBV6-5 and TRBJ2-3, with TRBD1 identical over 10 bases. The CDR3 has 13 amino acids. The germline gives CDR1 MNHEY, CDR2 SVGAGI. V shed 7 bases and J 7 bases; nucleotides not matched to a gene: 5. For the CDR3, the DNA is TGTGCCAGCACTAGGACAGGGGGGTATACGCAGTATTTT. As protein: CASTRTGGYTQYF.

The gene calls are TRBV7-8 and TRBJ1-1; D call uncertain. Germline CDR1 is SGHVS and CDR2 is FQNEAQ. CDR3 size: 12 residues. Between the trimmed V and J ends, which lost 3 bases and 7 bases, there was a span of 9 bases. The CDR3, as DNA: TGTGCCAGCAGCTTCCTGCCCGGTGAAGCTTTCTTT. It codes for CASSFLPGEAFF.